The rows below give T cell receptor beta chains drawn from one sample of a study of neurological immune-mediated disorders. TCRdb processed the 5' RACE reads anew with MiXCR; each CDR3 protein has one entry. The sample includes 40,000 to 45,000 distinct CDR3 sequences, about 6% seen only once; the top ten take around 0.55%. Sample: CD4+ T cells from blood. The receptors derive from a woman between 40 and 50 years old in good health. The CDR3 runs from the conserved cysteine through the conserved F or W. A D gene is named only where the DNA matches it firmly. Clone size is stated in some rows and not others, as once, few, many or a class when expanded.

CDR3aa: CASSSEAGRNEQFF
j_gene: TRBJ2-1
d_gene: -
abundance: many
v_gene: TRBV5-1
len: 14

CDR3aa: CASSPTTGPNYGYTF
j_gene: TRBJ1-2
d_gene: TRBD1
abundance: medium-sized
v_gene: TRBV5-1
len: 15

CDR3aa: CSASPRVPTNTGELFF
j_gene: TRBJ2-2
d_gene: -
abundance: many
v_gene: TRBV20-1
len: 16

CDR3aa: CASSPAGHYEQYF
j_gene: TRBJ2-7
d_gene: -
abundance: -
v_gene: TRBV7-7
len: 13

CDR3aa: CASSENRAGELFF
j_gene: TRBJ2-2
d_gene: -
abundance: many
v_gene: TRBV5-1
len: 13

CDR3aa: CASSYVGLSGGGSYEQYF
j_gene: TRBJ2-7
d_gene: TRBD2
abundance: many
v_gene: TRBV6-5
len: 18

CDR3aa: CASSALGVQETQYF
j_gene: TRBJ2-5
d_gene: -
abundance: many
v_gene: TRBV27
len: 14

CDR3aa: CASSQDRARPQYF
j_gene: TRBJ2-3
d_gene: -
abundance: many
v_gene: TRBV6-5
len: 13

CDR3aa: CATSRGTLNTGELFF
j_gene: TRBJ2-2
d_gene: -
abundance: many
v_gene: TRBV15
len: 15

CDR3aa: CASKGSGTEVGELFF
j_gene: TRBJ2-2
d_gene: TRBD2
abundance: many
v_gene: TRBV12-3/TRBV12-4
len: 15

CDR3aa: CSVLRDSSNTGELFF
j_gene: TRBJ2-2
d_gene: TRBD1
abundance: many
v_gene: TRBV29-1
len: 15

CDR3aa: CASSYESTGVAKNIQYF
j_gene: TRBJ2-4
d_gene: TRBD1
abundance: many
v_gene: TRBV6-5
len: 17

CDR3aa: CASSGGLAQFF
j_gene: TRBJ2-1
d_gene: TRBD2
abundance: many
v_gene: TRBV5-1
len: 11

CDR3aa: CSALDRGGDQETQYF
j_gene: TRBJ2-5
d_gene: TRBD1
abundance: many
v_gene: TRBV20-1
len: 15